These 9 T cell receptor beta chains share one sample of origin, sequenced in a study of read filtering for tumor transcriptome and immune sequencing. This library used roughly 370 ng RNA and molecular barcoded adaptors spanning alpha/delta and beta/gamma chains. A single record per CDR3 protein comes from TCRdb applying MiXCR to the reads. The sample yields about 15,000 distinct CDR3 sequences, roughly 22% seen once. Sequencing was performed on a population of CD138-negative cells sorted from bone marrow. These receptors all come from a donor aged 40 or over with multiple myeloma.

The chain employs TRBV18 and TRBJ2-1; tentatively, D is TRBD1 (5 bases). Germline CDR1 reads KGHSH; CDR2 reads LQKENI. The CDR3 spans 12 residues. V was cut by 6 bases and J by 12 bases, with 15 bases left in between. CDR3 nucleotides: TGTGCCAGCTCGCCGTCTCCTCAGGGGCAGTTCTTC. This gives the protein CASSPSPQGQFF.

This clonotype was detected many times. This CDR3 is CASMDREGSPLHF. The CDR3 nucleotides are TGTGCCAGCATGGACCGAGAGGGCTCACCCCTCCACTTT. The chain combines TRBV6-2 or TRBV6-3 with TRBJ1-6; D call uncertain. There are 13 residues in the CDR3. V was clipped by 7 bases and J by 10 bases, with 14 bases between them. Germline V CDR1 and CDR2: MNHEY, SVGEGT.

This clonotype was seen only a few times. A much larger clone differs from this one at a single base, so this may be a read error. The chain has TRBV19 and TRBJ2-2; D is possibly TRBD2 (6 bases). Trimming stripped 4 bases from V and 2 bases from J, with 14 bases between. The CDR3 spans 16 residues. Germline CDR1 and CDR2: LNHDA and SQIVND (reference sequence). The CDR3 loop reads CASSRRAEPNTGELFF. In nucleotides, the CDR3 is TGTGCCAGTAGTAGGAGGGCAGAGCCAAACACCGGGGAGCTGTTTTTT. The full variable domain, in which reference TRBV19 and TRBJ2-2 provide the parts outside the CDR3, is DGGITQSPKYLFRKEGQNVTLSCEQNLNHDAMYWYRQDPGQGLRLIYYSQIVNDFQKGDIAEGYSVSREKKESFPLTVTSAQKNPTAFYLCASSRRAEPNTGELFFGEGSRLTVL.

This clonotype was seen at least ten times. The J gene is TRBJ2-6, the V gene TRBV7-2, with 14 bases lining up with TRBD2. The CDR3 has 21 residues. Germline V gene data show CDR1 as SGHTA and CDR2 as FQGNSA. Trimming at V came to 5 bases and at J to 3 bases, leaving 15 bases not matched to a gene. The CDR3 DNA reads TGTGCCAGCAGCCCCAACCCGGGACTAGCGGGAGTACTGTATGGGGCCAACGTCCTGACTTTC. Its translation is CASSPNPGLAGVLYGANVLTF.

This clonotype has just a few counts. The chain combines TRBV7-2 with TRBJ2-7; D ambiguous. V gave up 4 bases and J gave up 2 bases, with 6 bases separating them. The CDR3 contains 12 residues. The V gene's germline CDR1 is SGHTA and CDR2 FQGNSA. CDR3 nucleotide sequence: TGTGCCAGCAGCTACCCCGCCTACGAGCAGTACTTC. This encodes CASSYPAYEQYF.

This clonotype was detected ten times or more. The chain has TRBV6-2 or TRBV6-3 and TRBJ2-7, with 7 bases matching TRBD2. The CDR3 has 15 residues. CDR1 is MNHEY and CDR2 is SVGEGT in the germline V gene. V lost 1 base, J lost 7 bases, and 10 bases stayed unmatched. CDR3 sequence (DNA): TGTGCCAGCAGTTACTTGGCTAGCGGCCTTGCAGAGCAGTACTTC. Its protein product is CASSYLASGLAEQYF.

Ten or more counts support this clonotype. The chain combines TRBV4-3 with TRBJ1-1; D gene ambiguous. Trimming shortened V by 2 bases and J by 1 base, and 5 bases separated the two germline ends. Germline assignment: CDR1 LGHNA and CDR2 YSLEER. The CDR3 extends over 13 amino acids. CDR3 protein: CASSQTENTEAFF. CDR3 coding DNA: TGCGCCAGCAGCCAAACAGAGAACACTGAAGCTTTCTTT.

The V call is TRBV18, the J call TRBJ2-1, with 7 bases fitting TRBD1. Germline loops: CDR1 KGHSH, CDR2 LQKENI. V lost 5 bases and J lost 8; bases outside the gene matches: 6. The CDR3 covers 13 residues. CDR3 bases: TGTGCCAGCTCAGCAGGACAGGTTTATGAGCAGTTCTTC. Its translation: CASSAGQVYEQFF.

This clonotype was seen repeatedly, ten times or more. The chain joins TRBV9 to TRBJ2-3; D perhaps matches TRBD2 (5 bases). With 3 bases removed from V and 0 bases from J, the gap between germline ends came to 11 bases. CDR3 length equals 15 residues. The V gene's germline CDR1 is SGDLS and CDR2 YYNGEE. CDR3: CASSGGLSSTDTQYF. The CDR3 DNA reads as TGTGCCAGCAGCGGAGGGCTGTCTAGCACAGATACGCAGTATTTT.